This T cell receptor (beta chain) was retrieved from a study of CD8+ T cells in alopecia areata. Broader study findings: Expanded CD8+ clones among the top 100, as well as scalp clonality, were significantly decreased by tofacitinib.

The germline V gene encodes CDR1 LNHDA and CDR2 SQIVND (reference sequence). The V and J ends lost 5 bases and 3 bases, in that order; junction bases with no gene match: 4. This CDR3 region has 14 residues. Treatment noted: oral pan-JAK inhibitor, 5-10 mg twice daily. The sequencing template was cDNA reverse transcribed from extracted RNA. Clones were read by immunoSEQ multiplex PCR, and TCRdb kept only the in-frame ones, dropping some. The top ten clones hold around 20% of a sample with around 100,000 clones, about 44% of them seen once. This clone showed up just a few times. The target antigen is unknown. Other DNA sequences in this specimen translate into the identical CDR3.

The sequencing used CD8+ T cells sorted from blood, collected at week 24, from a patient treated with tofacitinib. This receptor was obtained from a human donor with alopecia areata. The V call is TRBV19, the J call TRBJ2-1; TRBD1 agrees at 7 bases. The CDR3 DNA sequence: TGTGCCAGTAGTCACAGGGGAAGCTACAATGAGCAGTTCTTC. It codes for CASSHRGSYNEQFF.